Included here is one T cell receptor (beta chain) sequence, with context. Data came from immunoSEQ multiplex PCR; TCRdb stores just in-frame clones and leaves some out. The table shows tens of thousands of clones, with around 83% occurring only once. This entry belongs to a study of identifying expanded T cells in peripheral blood. Sample: blood. The clonotype comes from a person aged 18 to 70 in good health.

The chain's CDR3 is CASSQDWSYEQYF. CDR3 DNA sequence: TGTGCCAGCAGCCAGGACTGGTCCTACGAGCAGTACTTC. The J gene is TRBJ2-7, the V gene TRBV5-8, with D possibly TRBD2 on 5 matching bases. The germline V and J ends were trimmed by 4 bases and 1 base, with 9 bases remaining between them. The CDR3 is made up of 13 amino acids. Germline V CDR1 and CDR2: SGHTS, YDEGEE.